A selection of T cell receptor beta chains follows, all from one sample in a study of shared clonotypes between healthy human individuals. The data were produced by immunoSEQ multiplex PCR, yet TCRdb's version contains in-frame clones alone and is incomplete. The table shows about 820,000 clones, with nearly 95% occurring only once. Sequencing was carried out using naive CD8+ T cells sorted from blood. All receptors derive from a young man in good health. Both conserved end residues are part of each CDR3. D genes are given only for firm matches. The size of a clone is reported for some rows only, either as once, few or many, or as a class for expanded clones.

d_call	clone_size	v_call	j_call	cdr3_aa	cdr3_nt
-	once	TRBV18	TRBJ2-1	CASSRPPGNEQFF	TGTGCCAGCTCACGACCGCCGGGGAATGAGCAGTTCTTC
TRBD1	-	TRBV27	TRBJ2-3	CASTAPGQGTDTQYF	TGTGCCAGCACTGCTCCGGGACAGGGCACAGATACGCAGTATTTT
-	-	TRBV9	TRBJ2-1	CASSVFPGTSSNNEQFF	TGTGCCAGCAGCGTCTTTCCCGGGACTTCCTCTAACAATGAGCAGTTCTTC
TRBD2	-	TRBV6-1	TRBJ2-7	CASSVSTGTTAYEQYF	TGTGCCAGCAGTGTCTCCACCGGGACTACCGCCTACGAGCAGTACTTC
TRBD1	-	TRBV18	TRBJ2-7	CASSLYSMDRGNHEQYF	TGTGCCAGCTCACTCTACTCGATGGACAGGGGGAACCACGAGCAGTACTTC
-	-	TRBV25-1	TRBJ1-2	CASSAPDLRGDYGYTF	TGTGCCAGCAGTGCCCCAGACCTGAGAGGTGACTATGGCTACACCTTC
TRBD2	-	TRBV4-1	TRBJ2-7	CASSQARSGSGAYEQYF	TGCGCCAGCAGCCAAGCGCGAAGCGGGAGTGGGGCGTACGAGCAGTACTTC
-	-	TRBV15	TRBJ2-1	CATSRDLDRMGDNEQFF	TGTGCCACCAGCAGAGATCTCGACCGGATGGGGGACAATGAGCAGTTCTTC
-	once	TRBV4-1	TRBJ2-1	CASSHVQADEQFF	TGCGCCAGCAGCCATGTTCAGGCGGATGAGCAGTTCTTC
TRBD1	-	TRBV9	TRBJ1-1	CASSTTGQGDTEAFF	TGTGCCAGCAGCACGACCGGACAGGGTGATACTGAAGCTTTCTTT
-	-	TRBV7-9	TRBJ2-3	CASSLAGPLADTQYF	TGTGCCAGCAGCTTAGCGGGCCCCCTGGCCGATACGCAGTATTTT
-	-	TRBV25-1	TRBJ1-1	CASGPDTEAFF	TGTGCCAGCGGGCCGGACACTGAAGCTTTCTTT
-	-	TRBV2	TRBJ2-7	CAGRDPSRPTEQYF	TGTGCCGGGCGGGATCCAAGTAGGCCAACGGAGCAGTACTTC
-	-	TRBV29-1	TRBJ2-7	CSVGTDSAYEQYF	TGCAGCGTTGGGACAGACTCGGCCTACGAGCAGTACTTC
TRBD2	-	TRBV29-1	TRBJ2-3	CSVEDPAGGGDTQYF	TGCAGCGTTGAAGATCCGGCGGGAGGGGGGGATACGCAGTATTTT
-	-	TRBV21-1	TRBJ2-7	CASSIWGLHYEQYF	TGTGCCAGCAGCATCTGGGGACTTCACTACGAGCAGTACTTC
-	few	TRBV9	TRBJ2-1	CASSHDRRRDYNEQFF	TGTGCCAGCAGCCATGACAGGCGCCGGGATTACAATGAGCAGTTCTTC
-	-	TRBV29-1	TRBJ2-2	CSVEGQIGTSSTGELFF	TGCAGCGTTGAAGGGCAAATCGGGACTTCTAGCACCGGGGAGCTGTTTTTT
-	once	TRBV28	TRBJ1-5	CASTGTIDQPQHF	TGTGCCAGCACTGGGACAATTGATCAGCCCCAGCATTTT
-	-	TRBV10-3	TRBJ2-3	CAISDIGSTDTQYF	TGTGCCATCAGTGACATTGGCTCCACAGATACGCAGTATTTT
-	-	TRBV10-3	TRBJ2-7	CAISDPGVGYEQYF	TGTGCCATCAGTGATCCAGGGGTAGGATACGAGCAGTACTTC
-	-	TRBV4-3	TRBJ2-7	CASSQDRGGPSYEQYF	TGCGCCAGCAGCCAAGATAGGGGCGGGCCCTCCTACGAGCAGTACTTC
-	-	TRBV11-2	TRBJ2-7	CASSGGQVSSYEQYF	TGTGCCAGCAGCGGGGGGCAGGTAAGCTCCTACGAGCAGTACTTC
-	-	TRBV11-2	TRBJ2-1	CASSLFVTSRENSGQFF	TGTGCCAGCAGCTTATTCGTTACGTCGCGGGAAAATTCGGGGCAGTTCTTC
-	-	TRBV5-8	TRBJ2-6	CATLPWVHSGANVLTF	TGTGCCACCCTACCGTGGGTACACTCTGGGGCCAACGTCCTGACTTTC
TRBD1	-	TRBV6-1	TRBJ1-1	CASSTGGPTEAFF	TGTGCCAGCAGTACAGGGGGGCCAACTGAAGCTTTCTTT
TRBD1	-	TRBV28	TRBJ2-3	CASAFAGGRTDTQYF	TGTGCCAGCGCATTTGCAGGGGGCCGCACAGATACGCAGTATTTT
TRBD2	-	TRBV7-9	TRBJ2-3	CASRNPAGEASTDTQYF	TGTGCCAGCAGGAATCCAGCGGGAGAGGCAAGCACAGATACGCAGTATTTT
TRBD1	-	TRBV27	TRBJ2-7	CASSSGTGGIWEQYF	TGTGCCAGCAGTTCGGGGACAGGAGGGATCTGGGAGCAGTACTTC
TRBD1	-	TRBV27	TRBJ2-7	CASRPTGGGYEQYF	TGTGCCAGCAGACCTACAGGGGGCGGGTACGAGCAGTACTTC
-	-	TRBV5-6	TRBJ2-1	CASSAGSSSYNEQFF	TGTGCCAGCAGCGCTGGTTCAAGCTCCTACAATGAGCAGTTCTTC
TRBD1	-	TRBV5-4	TRBJ1-4	CASSSGQGGEKLFF	TGTGCCAGCAGCTCAGGACAGGGGGGAGAAAAACTGTTTTTT
-	-	TRBV5-6	TRBJ2-1	CASSLGGYNEQFF	TGTGCCAGCAGCTTGGGTGGGTACAATGAGCAGTTCTTC
-	once	TRBV5-1	TRBJ2-3	CASSLSTDTQYF	TGCGCCAGCAGCTTAAGCACAGATACGCAGTATTTT
-	-	TRBV13	TRBJ2-7	CASSLEREQYF	TGTGCCAGCAGCTTAGAAAGGGAGCAGTACTTC
-	-	TRBV19	TRBJ2-1	CASGVWGRGDEQFF	TGTGCCAGCGGCGTTTGGGGCAGGGGTGATGAGCAGTTCTTC
-	-	TRBV7-9	TRBJ2-5	CASSAIKETQYF	TGTGCCAGCAGCGCCATCAAAGAGACCCAGTACTTC
TRBD2	-	TRBV27	TRBJ2-3	CASSLSAGGADTQYF	TGTGCCAGCAGTTTATCGGCGGGGGGGGCCGATACGCAGTATTTT
-	-	TRBV7-2	TRBJ2-1	CASSLSRGEQFF	TGTGCCAGCAGCTTAAGCCGGGGTGAGCAGTTCTTC
TRBD2	-	TRBV11-2	TRBJ2-5	CASRGRGNQETQYF	TGTGCCAGCCGTGGGAGGGGTAACCAAGAGACCCAGTACTTC